This TCR beta chain was sequenced during a study of cytomegalovirus exposure and HLA in healthy donors. V gave up 0 bases and J gave up 4 bases; unmatched junction bases: 4. Looked up from germline, CDR1 is SGDLS and CDR2 is YYNGEE. There are 14 residues in the CDR3. PCR was performed using 60 Vbeta and 13 Jbeta primers. Profiled with immunoSEQ multiplex PCR; TCRdb holds only in-frame clones, not every one. The sample holds about 200,000 clones, about 83% seen once. General observations from the study: By HLA locus, TCR association rates varied in a later analysis, with DRB1 showing the most and HLA-C the fewest.

Notes on this clone: Its specificity is not known.

The chain links TRBV9 to TRBJ2-7; 7 bases map to TRBD2. Sequencing used PBMCs. The TCR comes from a man aged 35 to 55 in good health and CMV-seronegative. Here the CDR3 DNA reads TGTGCCAGCAGCGTAGCTTCGGGGGGTTACGAGCAGTACTTC. Translation gives CASSVASGGYEQYF.